The rows below give T cell receptor beta chains drawn from one sample of a study of T cells after somatic rescue of genetic block. Profiled with immunoSEQ multiplex PCR; TCRdb holds only in-frame clones, not every one. The sample lists about 7,000 clones; approximately 82% were seen once. The sequencing input was peripheral blood mononuclear cells (PBMCs). These receptors were taken from a boy younger than 18. The CDR3 runs from the conserved cysteine through the conserved F or W. A D gene is named only where the DNA matches it firmly. Expanded clones get a size class; other rows say once, few or many, or leave the size out.

cdr3_aa: CASSLGPNSYEQYF
cdr3_nt: TGTGCCAGCAGCTTGGGTCCCAACTCCTACGAGCAGTACTTC
v_call: TRBV5-4
cdr3_length: 14
d_call: .
clone_size: once
j_call: TRBJ2-7

cdr3_aa: CASSYSAHSRETQYF
cdr3_nt: TGTGCCAGCAGTTACTCGGCCCATAGCAGAGAGACCCAGTACTTC
v_call: TRBV6-9
cdr3_length: 15
d_call: .
clone_size: .
j_call: TRBJ2-5

cdr3_aa: CASSLDLSHEQYF
cdr3_nt: TGTGCCAGCAGCTTAGATTTGAGCCACGAGCAGTACTTC
v_call: TRBV11-3
cdr3_length: 13
d_call: .
clone_size: .
j_call: TRBJ2-7

cdr3_aa: CASSQVVRAEAYEQYF
cdr3_nt: TGCGCCAGCAGCCAAGTGGTACGAGCGGAGGCCTACGAGCAGTACTTC
v_call: TRBV4-1
cdr3_length: 16
d_call: .
clone_size: .
j_call: TRBJ2-7

cdr3_aa: CASKTTRGRNSPLHF
cdr3_nt: TGTGCCAGCAAGACAACGAGGGGTCGGAATTCACCCCTCCACTTT
v_call: TRBV6-5
cdr3_length: 15
d_call: .
clone_size: .
j_call: TRBJ1-6

cdr3_aa: CASSLPRWQRGDNEQFF
cdr3_nt: TGTGCCAGCAGCTTGCCCCGATGGCAGCGGGGGGACAATGAGCAGTTCTTC
v_call: TRBV7-2
cdr3_length: 17
d_call: TRBD2
clone_size: few
j_call: TRBJ2-1

cdr3_aa: CASSRQGLRYEQYF
cdr3_nt: TGTGCCAGCAGCCGACAGGGGCTAAGATACGAGCAGTACTTC
v_call: TRBV7-9
cdr3_length: 14
d_call: TRBD1
clone_size: .
j_call: TRBJ2-7

cdr3_aa: CASRKGPVGQPQHF
cdr3_nt: TGTGCCAGCAGGAAAGGCCCCGTGGGGCAGCCCCAGCATTTT
v_call: TRBV7-9
cdr3_length: 14
d_call: .
clone_size: .
j_call: TRBJ1-5

cdr3_aa: CASSFRLAGPGSYNEQFF
cdr3_nt: TGTGCCAGCAGCTTCCGCTTGGCGGGACCCGGATCCTACAATGAGCAGTTCTTC
v_call: TRBV11-3
cdr3_length: 18
d_call: .
clone_size: .
j_call: TRBJ2-1

cdr3_aa: CASSVAGLGVTGVAF
cdr3_nt: TGTGCCAGCAGCGTAGCGGGGCTAGGGGTAACAGGGGTCGCCTTC
v_call: TRBV9
cdr3_length: 15
d_call: TRBD1
clone_size: .
j_call: TRBJ1-2

cdr3_aa: CASSVFNRGATQYF
cdr3_nt: TGTGCCAGCAGCGTATTCAACAGGGGAGCGACCCAGTACTTC
v_call: TRBV9
cdr3_length: 14
d_call: TRBD1
clone_size: .
j_call: TRBJ2-5

cdr3_aa: CASSLTGVDTEAFF
cdr3_nt: TGTGCCAGTAGCCTAACAGGGGTCGACACTGAAGCTTTCTTT
v_call: TRBV19
cdr3_length: 14
d_call: TRBD1
clone_size: .
j_call: TRBJ1-1

cdr3_aa: CASSYGQGGSYEQYF
cdr3_nt: TGCGCCAGCAGCTACGGACAGGGTGGAAGCTACGAGCAGTACTTC
v_call: TRBV5-1
cdr3_length: 15
d_call: TRBD1
clone_size: few
j_call: TRBJ2-7

cdr3_aa: CASSFGYKGAGAETQYF
cdr3_nt: TGTGCCAGCAGCTTCGGTTATAAGGGCGCGGGAGCAGAGACCCAGTACTTC
v_call: TRBV7-6
cdr3_length: 17
d_call: TRBD2
clone_size: .
j_call: TRBJ2-5

cdr3_aa: CASSLVGVDGNTIYF
cdr3_nt: TGTGCCAGCAGCTTGGTCGGGGTCGATGGAAACACCATATATTTT
v_call: TRBV5-6
cdr3_length: 15
d_call: .
clone_size: few
j_call: TRBJ1-3

cdr3_aa: CASSNMAEDIQYF
cdr3_nt: TGTGCCAGCAGTAACATGGCCGAGGACATTCAGTACTTC
v_call: TRBV2
cdr3_length: 13
d_call: .
clone_size: once
j_call: TRBJ2-4

cdr3_aa: CASSPPGRTGEQYF
cdr3_nt: TGTGCCAGCTCACCACCAGGGCGAACCGGCGAGCAGTACTTC
v_call: TRBV18
cdr3_length: 14
d_call: .
clone_size: .
j_call: TRBJ2-7

cdr3_aa: CASSILPSGAFGEQYF
cdr3_nt: TGTGCCAGTAGTATCCTACCATCGGGGGCTTTCGGCGAGCAGTACTTC
v_call: TRBV19
cdr3_length: 16
d_call: .
clone_size: .
j_call: TRBJ2-7

cdr3_aa: CASSSDSNSVADIQYF
cdr3_nt: TGTGCCAGCAGCTCCGACTCCAATTCGGTCGCGGACATTCAGTACTTC
v_call: TRBV11-1
cdr3_length: 16
d_call: .
clone_size: few
j_call: TRBJ2-4

cdr3_aa: CASRWGVQETQYF
cdr3_nt: TGCGCCAGCAGGTGGGGGGTTCAAGAGACCCAGTACTTC
v_call: TRBV5-1
cdr3_length: 13
d_call: .
clone_size: once
j_call: TRBJ2-5

cdr3_aa: CASSKDRNTEAFF
cdr3_nt: TGTGCCAGCAGCAAAGACAGAAACACTGAAGCTTTCTTT
v_call: TRBV7-8
cdr3_length: 13
d_call: .
clone_size: once
j_call: TRBJ1-1

cdr3_aa: CASSYSGANVLTF
cdr3_nt: TGTGCCAGCAGTTACTCTGGGGCCAACGTCCTGACTTTC
v_call: TRBV6-6
cdr3_length: 13
d_call: .
clone_size: .
j_call: TRBJ2-6

cdr3_aa: CASSAALEAFF
cdr3_nt: TGTGCCAGCAGCGCTGCCTTAGAAGCTTTCTTT
v_call: TRBV5-6
cdr3_length: 11
d_call: .
clone_size: .
j_call: TRBJ1-1

cdr3_aa: CASSFRILAYGPYEQYF
cdr3_nt: TGTGCCAGCAGTTTTAGGATTTTGGCGTATGGGCCCTACGAGCAGTACTTC
v_call: TRBV11-2
cdr3_length: 17
d_call: .
clone_size: .
j_call: TRBJ2-7

cdr3_aa: CATSPGQGISQTQYF
cdr3_nt: TGTGCCACCAGCCCCGGGCAGGGTATTAGCCAGACCCAGTACTTC
v_call: TRBV15
cdr3_length: 15
d_call: .
clone_size: .
j_call: TRBJ2-5

cdr3_aa: CASSYHRGLGAEAFF
cdr3_nt: TGTGCCAGCAGTTATCACAGGGGGCTTGGCGCTGAAGCTTTCTTT
v_call: TRBV6-5
cdr3_length: 15
d_call: TRBD1
clone_size: .
j_call: TRBJ1-1

cdr3_aa: CASSLMARDTEAFF
cdr3_nt: TGTGCCAGCAGCTTAATGGCTAGGGACACTGAAGCTTTCTTT
v_call: TRBV7-9
cdr3_length: 14
d_call: .
clone_size: .
j_call: TRBJ1-1

cdr3_aa: CASSPWTPNYGYTF
cdr3_nt: TGTGCCAGCAGCCCCTGGACACCTAACTATGGCTACACCTTC
v_call: TRBV7-9
cdr3_length: 14
d_call: .
clone_size: .
j_call: TRBJ1-2

cdr3_aa: CASSLWTSGRAHYEQYF
cdr3_nt: TGTGCCAGCAGTTTATGGACGAGCGGGAGGGCCCACTACGAGCAGTACTTC
v_call: TRBV28
cdr3_length: 17
d_call: TRBD2
clone_size: few
j_call: TRBJ2-7

cdr3_aa: CASSLVYPRGKDEYYGYTF
cdr3_nt: TGTGCCAGCAGCTTAGTATACCCCAGAGGGAAGGATGAGTACTATGGCTACACCTTC
v_call: TRBV7-2
cdr3_length: 19
d_call: .
clone_size: .
j_call: TRBJ1-2

cdr3_aa: CASSLVAGQAYEQYF
cdr3_nt: TGTGCCAGCAGCTTAGTCGCGGGACAAGCCTACGAGCAGTACTTC
v_call: TRBV7-2
cdr3_length: 15
d_call: .
clone_size: few
j_call: TRBJ2-7

cdr3_aa: CASSQDGYYGYTF
cdr3_nt: TGTGCCAGCTCACAAGATGGATATTATGGCTACACCTTC
v_call: TRBV18
cdr3_length: 13
d_call: .
clone_size: .
j_call: TRBJ1-2

cdr3_aa: CASSLMGDYGYTF
cdr3_nt: TGTGCCAGCAGCTTAATGGGAGACTATGGCTACACCTTC
v_call: TRBV13
cdr3_length: 13
d_call: .
clone_size: .
j_call: TRBJ1-2

cdr3_aa: CASSYSQGAEAFF
cdr3_nt: TGTGCCAGCAGTTACTCCCAGGGAGCTGAAGCTTTCTTT
v_call: TRBV6-6
cdr3_length: 13
d_call: .
clone_size: .
j_call: TRBJ1-1

cdr3_aa: CASSYGTRTLQNEQFF
cdr3_nt: TGTGCCAGCAGCTACGGGACTAGAACCCTACAGAATGAGCAGTTCTTC
v_call: TRBV7-8
cdr3_length: 16
d_call: TRBD2
clone_size: .
j_call: TRBJ2-1

cdr3_aa: CASSIGRGSQETQYF
cdr3_nt: TGTGCCAGTAGTATCGGTCGGGGTAGCCAAGAGACCCAGTACTTC
v_call: TRBV19
cdr3_length: 15
d_call: .
clone_size: .
j_call: TRBJ2-5

cdr3_aa: CASSQVLGVGEQYF
cdr3_nt: TGTGCCAGCAGCCAAGTGCTAGGGGTGGGGGAGCAGTACTTC
v_call: TRBV4-2
cdr3_length: 14
d_call: .
clone_size: .
j_call: TRBJ2-7

cdr3_aa: CASSVEGGGEPTDSPLHF
cdr3_nt: TGTGCCAGCAGCGTAGAGGGGGGTGGGGAACCAACTGATTCACCCCTCCACTTT
v_call: TRBV9
cdr3_length: 18
d_call: .
clone_size: .
j_call: TRBJ1-6

cdr3_aa: CASSLLKTPYIKNIQYF
cdr3_nt: TGTGCCAGCAGCTTATTAAAGACCCCTTATATCAAAAACATTCAGTACTTC
v_call: TRBV7-9
cdr3_length: 17
d_call: .
clone_size: .
j_call: TRBJ2-4

cdr3_aa: CASSFGSLNTEAFF
cdr3_nt: TGTGCCAGCAGTTTTGGGAGCCTGAACACTGAAGCTTTCTTT
v_call: TRBV28
cdr3_length: 14
d_call: .
clone_size: once
j_call: TRBJ1-1

cdr3_aa: CASSVVDWGSRGDEQFF
cdr3_nt: TGTGCCAGCAGTGTTGTTGATTGGGGGTCACGCGGGGATGAGCAGTTCTTC
v_call: TRBV2
cdr3_length: 17
d_call: .
clone_size: once
j_call: TRBJ2-1

cdr3_aa: CASSPVRLAKNIQYF
cdr3_nt: TGTGCCAGCAGCCCCGTCCGTCTAGCCAAAAACATTCAGTACTTC
v_call: TRBV11-2
cdr3_length: 15
d_call: .
clone_size: few
j_call: TRBJ2-4

cdr3_aa: CASSEGAGGKETQYF
cdr3_nt: TGTGCCAGCAGTGAAGGTGCAGGGGGGAAAGAGACCCAGTACTTC
v_call: TRBV2
cdr3_length: 15
d_call: .
clone_size: .
j_call: TRBJ2-5

cdr3_aa: CASAADRRGLRQYF
cdr3_nt: TGTGCTAGTGCCGCCGACAGGAGGGGCCTCAGGCAGTATTTT
v_call: TRBV12-5
cdr3_length: 14
d_call: .
clone_size: .
j_call: TRBJ2-3

cdr3_aa: CASSAGLAAYEQYF
cdr3_nt: TGCGCCAGCAGCGCGGGACTAGCGGCCTACGAGCAGTACTTC
v_call: TRBV4-3
cdr3_length: 14
d_call: TRBD2
clone_size: .
j_call: TRBJ2-7